Listed here are 30 T cell receptor beta chains from one sample, sequenced in a study of spatial heterogeneity in lung cancer. Study results and caveats: Mutation tallies in tumors tracked expanded intratumoral alpha and beta TCR counts.

Time point specified: sample taken at primary tumor resection. These receptors have no known antigen. A single record per CDR3 protein comes from TCRdb applying MiXCR to the 5' RACE reads. Among over 700 distinct CDR3 sequences listed, 39% were seen once. Sequencing used lung tumor tissue, obtained at surgery. The receptors were gathered from a male donor with early-stage non-small cell lung cancer.

Comments on this clonotype: Since the library was made to target alpha chains, this beta chain is a stray read and its abundance is not meaningful. CDR3 in DNA: TGTGCCAGCAGTTCTGTTCCAAACACTGAAGCTTTCTTT. Protein product: CASSSVPNTEAFF. This chain joins TRBV28 and TRBJ1-1; D is ambiguous. Trimming cost V 4 bases and J 2 bases, with 8 bases left between them. Germline V gives CDR1 MDHEN, CDR2 SYDVKM. CDR3 length: 13 residues.

This clonotype appeared a few times. Because the library targeted alpha chains, this beta chain is an off-target read whose size means little. This chain joins TRBV30 and TRBJ1-4; the D gene is possibly TRBD1 (5 bases). This CDR3 spans 18 amino acids. Germline CDR1 and CDR2: GTSNPN and SVGIG (reference sequence). V lost 0 bases, J lost 0 bases, and 17 bases lay in between. In DNA, the CDR3 is TGTGCCTGGAGTGTAGTCCTTGGGACGGGAACAACTAATGAAAAACTGTTTTTT. Protein sequence: CAWSVVLGTGTTNEKLFF.

Details on this clonotype: The library was designed around alpha chains, so this beta chain is a stray read whose abundance carries little weight. The chain is built from TRBV29-1 and TRBJ2-7, with D unresolved. The CDR3 loop spans 13 amino acids. Germline CDR1 SQVTM, CDR2 ANQGSEA. V was clipped by 2 bases and J by 0 bases, with 8 bases between them. CDR3 nucleotide sequence: TGCAGCGTTGAAATCGCGAGCTCCTACGAGCAGTACTTC. Translation: CSVEIASSYEQYF.

Relative to its sample, this clonotype is large. This beta chain lies outside the target of a library built for alpha chains; its clone size means little. For the CDR3, the DNA is TGTGCCAGCAGCCGACCCAGGGGTAATAATTCACCCCTCCACTTT. Amino acids: CASSRPRGNNSPLHF. V and J are TRBV12-3 or TRBV12-4 and TRBJ1-6, with D perhaps TRBD1 (6 bases). The CDR3 runs to 15 residues. The V gene lost 6 bases and the J gene lost 5 bases, with 14 bases spanning the gap.

The sample holds a few counts of this clonotype. Because this beta chain is a stray read in a library intended to capture alpha chains, its abundance should not be given much weight. The chain recombines TRBV28 with TRBJ1-2; the D gene is possibly TRBD1 (5 bases). CDR3 length equals 13 residues. V was pared by 2 bases and J by 4 bases, with 8 bases between. The germline CDR1 and CDR2 sequences are MDHEN and SYDVKM. The CDR3 DNA is TGTGCCAGCAGTTTACGGGGGGGCTATGGCTACACCTTC. Its translation is CASSLRGGYGYTF.

With regard to this clonotype: This beta chain appears as a stray read in a library generated for alpha chains; its size is not informative. The V and J genes are TRBV7-9 and TRBJ2-7, with 9 bases aligning to TRBD1. Germline V gene sequence: CDR1 SEHNR, CDR2 FQNEAQ (reference sequence). Trimming at V came to 6 bases and at J to 7 bases, leaving 10 bases not matched to a gene. This CDR3 spans 14 amino acids. Here the CDR3 DNA reads TGTGCCAGCAGTCCTAAGGACAGGGGCCTTGAGCAGTACTTC. Its protein is CASSPKDRGLEQYF.

About this clonotype: For a library built for alpha chains, this beta chain is a stray read; little rests on its size. The chain is built from TRBV6-6 and TRBJ2-2; no definite D call. The CDR3 is made up of 12 amino acids. CDR1 is MNHNY, CDR2 SVGAGI, per germline (reference sequence). V was pared by 8 bases and J by 2 bases, with 6 bases between. The CDR3 DNA is TGTGCCAGCGGCGTAAACACCGGGGAGCTGTTTTTT. This encodes CASGVNTGELFF.

By sample fraction, this clonotype is large. As an off-target read in a library built for alpha chains, this beta chain has a frequency of little significance. The V gene is TRBV3-1, the J gene TRBJ1-5; D unresolved. Germline V gene data show CDR1 as LGHDT and CDR2 as YNNKEL (reference sequence). Trimming took 3 bases from V and 9 from J, leaving 6 bases between them. The CDR3 is made up of 11 amino acids. Here the CDR3 DNA reads TGTGCCAGCAGCCAGGGCGGGCCCCAGCATTTT. The encoded protein is CASSQGGPQHF. Variable domain in full (rest from reference TRBV3-1 and TRBJ1-5): DTAVSQTPKYLVTQMGNDKSIKCEQNLGHDTMYWYKQDSKKFLKIMFSYNNKELIINETVPNRFSPKSPDKAHLNLHINSLELGDSAVYFCASSQGGPQHFGDGTRLSIL.

By proportion, this clonotype is large (0.1 to 1%). Found in a library prepared for alpha chains, this beta chain is an off-target read, and its abundance has little meaning. The chain couples TRBV11-2 to TRBJ2-2; D gene ambiguous. Trimming left V 2 bases short and J 5 bases short, with 6 bases between. The V gene's germline CDR1 is SGHAT and CDR2 FQNNGV. The CDR3 extends over 13 amino acids. The CDR3 DNA reads TGTGCCAGCAGCTTACTGGGGACCGGGGAGCTGTTTTTT. It codes for CASSLLGTGELFF.

This clonotype is large in the sample. The library was prepared for alpha chains; this beta chain is a stray read, so its frequency means little. The chain recombines TRBV7-2 with TRBJ2-7, with D unresolved. The CDR3 length is 13 residues. Germline V lookup: CDR1 SGHTA, CDR2 FQGNSA. Trimming shortened V by 5 bases and J by 7 bases, and 15 bases separated the two germline ends. The CDR3 sequence: CASSRIERFEQYF. In DNA, the CDR3 is TGTGCCAGCAGCCGAATAGAACGATTTGAGCAGTACTTC. Full variable domain (remainder filled in from reference TRBV7-2 and TRBJ2-7): GAGVSQSPSNKVTEKGKDVELRCDPISGHTALYWYRQSLGQGLEFLIYFQGNSAPDKSGLPSDRFSAERTGGSVSTLTIQRTQQEDSAVYLCASSRIERFEQYFGPGTRLTVT.

For this clonotype: Little can be read into the size of this beta chain, an off-target read in a library designed for alpha chains. The chain couples TRBV5-6 to TRBJ2-3, with 7 nucleotides matching TRBD1. V trimming: 2 bases; J trimming: 5 bases; junction bases outside the gene matches: 2. Germline V CDR1 and CDR2: SGHDT, YYEEEE. CDR3 size: 13 residues. CDR3 loop: CASSLSGGDTQYF. CDR3 sequence (DNA): TGTGCCAGCAGCTTATCAGGGGGAGATACGCAGTATTTT.

Note on this clonotype: This beta chain is a stray sequence in a library constructed for alpha chains; its clone size is not meaningful. This chain links TRBV18 with TRBJ2-5; D is perhaps TRBD1 (6 bases). This CDR3 has 14 amino acids. Germline-derived CDR1 and CDR2 are KGHSH and LQKENI. Trimming cost V 4 bases and J 5 bases, with 14 bases left between them. Here the CDR3 DNA reads TGTGCCAGCTCACTGGCAGGGGCGGACGAGACCCAGTACTTC. This codes for CASSLAGADETQYF.

Concerning this clonotype itself: Being off target in a library aimed at alpha chains, this beta chain has a size of little meaning. The V gene is TRBV6-2 or TRBV6-3, the J gene TRBJ1-5; a weak D match, TRBD1 (5 bases). From germline, CDR1 is MNHEY and CDR2 SVGEGT. This CDR3 spans 15 amino acids. V was trimmed by 7 bases and J by 2 bases, leaving 15 bases between them. CDR3 loop: CASMNGRDGNQPQHF. DNA for the CDR3: TGTGCCAGCATGAACGGCAGGGATGGCAATCAGCCCCAGCATTTT.

This clonotype ranks as medium-sized. This beta chain is a stray read from a library made for alpha chains; its abundance is not meaningful. V is TRBV5-4 and J is TRBJ2-3; D is uncertain. V lost 4 bases and J 0 bases, leaving 12 bases between the germline ends. The CDR3 contains 15 residues. Germline CDR1 reads SGHNT; CDR2 reads YYREEE (reference sequence). The CDR3: CASSPVGTSTDTQYF. The DNA of the CDR3 is TGTGCCAGCAGCCCCGTTGGAACTAGCACAGATACGCAGTATTTT.

A remark on this clonotype: One end of the junction varies from germline; a read error may be responsible. This beta chain represents an off-target read in a library built for alpha chains; its size is of limited meaning. The chain has TRBV7-2 and TRBJ1-6; D is possibly TRBD1 (6 bases). The CDR3 runs 16 residues. Germline CDR1 SGHTA, CDR2 FQGNSA. The CDR3 region is CASSLGSPGDNSPLHF. As DNA, the CDR3 is TGTGCCAGCAGCTTAGGTAGTCCAGGGGATAACTCACCCCTCCACTTT.

By its share, this clonotype is large. This beta chain came through as a stray read in a library set up for alpha chains, and its size says little. V gene TRBV12-3 or TRBV12-4 combines with J gene TRBJ1-1; D gene ambiguous. This CDR3 region has 12 residues. Trimming stripped 5 bases from V and 2 bases from J, with 6 bases between. The CDR3 region has the DNA TGTGCCAGCAGTCCAAGTAACACTGAAGCTTTCTTT. This gives the protein CASSPSNTEAFF.

Comment on this clonotype: As an off-target read in a library built for alpha chains, this beta chain has a frequency of little significance. The CDR3 DNA reads as TGTGCCAGCAGGGATGGGGGGGCATACACCGGGGAGCTGTTTTTT. Translated: CASRDGGAYTGELFF. The chain joins TRBV6-5 to TRBJ2-2; a weak D match, TRBD2 (7 bases). Germline V gene data show CDR1 as MNHEY and CDR2 as SVGAGI. This CDR3 comprises 15 residues. V was shortened by 6 bases and J by 3 bases, with 14 bases between the two germline ends.

Points on this clonotype: This beta chain is off target for a library built for alpha chains, so its abundance means little. The chain is built from TRBV20-1 and TRBJ1-1; 8 nucleotides align to TRBD1. V dropped 4 bases and J dropped 2; count of bases not matched to a gene: 9. Looked up from germline, CDR1 is DFQATT and CDR2 is SNEGSKA (reference sequence). There are 15 residues in the CDR3. The chain's CDR3 is CSAIQGAVKNTEAFF. The CDR3 DNA reads TGCAGTGCTATTCAGGGGGCGGTTAAAAACACTGAAGCTTTCTTT.

In the case of this clonotype: In a library made to pick up alpha chains, this beta chain is a stray read with a size that means little. The V call is TRBV29-1, the J call TRBJ1-2; D is unresolved. The V and J ends lost 3 bases and 8 bases respectively, with 16 bases between them. Germline loops: CDR1 SQVTM, CDR2 ANQGSEA. The CDR3 extends over 13 amino acids. The CDR3 DNA is TGCAGCGTTGAGTTTTTCGGCACCCCCGGCTACACCTTC. Its translation: CSVEFFGTPGYTF.

Judged by abundance, this clonotype is medium-sized. Little can be read into the size of this beta chain, an off-target read in a library designed for alpha chains. This rearrangement joins TRBV10-1 to TRBJ2-5, with D possibly matching TRBD1 (5 bases). CDR3 length: 18 residues. Germline CDR1 is WNHNN and CDR2 is SYGVQD (reference sequence). The germline V and J ends were trimmed by 6 bases and 2 bases, with 25 bases remaining between them. CDR3 sequence reads: CASRKLQAESYRQETQYF. For the CDR3, the DNA is TGCGCCAGCAGAAAGTTACAGGCAGAAAGTTACAGACAAGAGACCCAGTACTTC.

This clonotype was seen more than once but under ten times. With the library built for alpha chains, this beta chain is off target and its frequency is not meaningful. The chain uses TRBV27 and TRBJ2-1; D possibly matches TRBD1 or TRBD2 (5 bases each). V lost 0 bases to trimming and J lost 9 bases, with 9 bases between them. The CDR3 totals 13 residues. In germline, CDR1 is MNHEY, CDR2 SMNVEV (reference sequence). CDR3 loop: CASSLSGAGEQFF. CDR3 sequence (DNA): TGTGCCAGCAGTTTATCCGGGGCTGGTGAGCAGTTCTTC.

In its sample, this clonotype ranks as large. This beta chain is an unintended read in a library built for alpha chains; its size means little. The chain recombines TRBV7-2 with TRBJ2-5; no reliable D call. With 1 base removed from V and 4 bases from J, the gap between germline ends came to 10 bases. The CDR3 is 14 amino acids. The germline V gene has CDR1 SGHTA and CDR2 FQGNSA. The CDR3 DNA reads TGTGCCAGCAGCTTAGATGTCGCGATAGAGACCCAGTACTTC. Translated, it gives CASSLDVAIETQYF.

This clonotype counts as medium-sized. The library was built for alpha chains, so this beta chain is an off-target read and its size means little. The gene calls are TRBV5-1 and TRBJ2-5; 9 positions agree with TRBD1. V was pared by 0 bases and J by 1 base, with 1 base of the junction left unmatched. Germline CDR1 reads SGHRS; CDR2 reads YFSETQ. The CDR3 totals 15 residues. CDR3: CASSLEGQGQETQYF. The CDR3 nucleotides read TGCGCCAGCAGCTTGGAGGGACAGGGCCAAGAGACCCAGTACTTC.

By sample fraction, this clonotype is large. Since it is a stray read in a library aimed at alpha chains, this beta chain has a size that is not meaningful. This rearrangement joins TRBV20-1 to TRBJ1-2; 10 bases are shared with TRBD1. This CDR3 has 13 amino acids. Germline CDR1 is DFQATT and CDR2 is SNEGSKA (reference sequence). V lost 6 bases and J lost 3; bases outside the gene matches: 4. Written as DNA, the CDR3 is TGCAGTGCCAGACAGGGGGCGGACTATGGCTACACCTTC. Translating it yields CSARQGADYGYTF.

In this sample, this clonotype is large. For a library built for alpha chains, this beta chain is a stray read; little rests on its size. This chain links TRBV5-1 with TRBJ2-2, with a weak D call TRBD1 (6 bases). CDR1 and CDR2 from the germline V gene are SGHRS and YFSETQ. Trimming left V 0 bases short and J 3 bases short, with 9 bases between. The CDR3 consists of 15 residues. CDR3 amino acids: CASSLVAGDTGELFF. As DNA, the CDR3 is TGCGCCAGCAGCTTGGTGGCAGGGGACACCGGGGAGCTGTTTTTT.

A note on this clonotype: This beta chain is an unintended read in a library built for alpha chains; its size means little. This sequence joins TRBV12-3 or TRBV12-4 and TRBJ2-2; D gene uncertain. This CDR3 has 16 residues. With 3 bases removed from V and 6 bases from J, the gap between germline ends came to 17 bases. This chain's CDR3 is CASSFGSLPRAGELFF. In nucleotides, the CDR3 is TGTGCCAGCAGTTTCGGTTCCCTACCACGGGCCGGGGAGCTGTTTTTT.

Worth noting for this clonotype: Since it is a stray read in a library aimed at alpha chains, this beta chain has a size that is not meaningful. V gene TRBV6-5 combines with J gene TRBJ1-6; 7 bases line up with TRBD1. The CDR3 is 15 residues long. Germline trimming cut 6 bases from V and 8 bases from J; bases unmatched to any gene: 10. Germline V gives CDR1 MNHEY, CDR2 SVGAGI. As DNA, the CDR3 is TGTGCCAGCAGAGTTACGAAACAGGGGCATTCACCCCTCCACTTT. This gives the protein CASRVTKQGHSPLHF.

This clonotype is judged medium-sized. This beta chain slipped into a library made for alpha chains as a stray read, so its size is not meaningful. The J gene is TRBJ1-2, the V gene TRBV6-5; D unclear. Germline V gene lookup returns CDR1 MNHEY and CDR2 SVGAGI. This CDR3 is built from 13 residues. The germline V and J ends were trimmed by 2 bases and 6 bases, with 10 bases remaining between them. The CDR3 here is CASSYMEADGYTF. The CDR3 region has the DNA TGTGCCAGCAGTTACATGGAAGCTGATGGCTACACCTTC.

There are a few counts of this clonotype. A library prepared for alpha chains yielded this beta chain as an off-target read; its size is of little meaning. The chain joins TRBV6-5 to TRBJ1-2, with TRBD1 matching 7 bases. Germline lookup yields CDR1 MNHEY and CDR2 SVGAGI. The CDR3 covers 15 residues. V was pared by 0 bases and J by 2 bases, with 3 bases of the junction left unmatched. CDR3 sequence reads: CASSYSRQGNYGYTF. DNA for the CDR3: TGTGCCAGCAGTTACTCAAGACAGGGAAACTATGGCTACACCTTC.

Points on this clonotype: This beta chain is an off-target read within a library intended for alpha chains, so its frequency means little. V gene TRBV28 combines with J gene TRBJ1-1; no definite D call. The CDR3 is 16 amino acids. Germline V gene lookup returns CDR1 MDHEN and CDR2 SYDVKM. Trimming shortened V by 5 bases and J by 0 bases, and 16 bases separated the two germline ends. CDR3 in DNA: TGTGCCAGCAGTCCCCCGGGGTGGATCATGAACACTGAAGCTTTCTTT. Protein product: CASSPPGWIMNTEAFF.